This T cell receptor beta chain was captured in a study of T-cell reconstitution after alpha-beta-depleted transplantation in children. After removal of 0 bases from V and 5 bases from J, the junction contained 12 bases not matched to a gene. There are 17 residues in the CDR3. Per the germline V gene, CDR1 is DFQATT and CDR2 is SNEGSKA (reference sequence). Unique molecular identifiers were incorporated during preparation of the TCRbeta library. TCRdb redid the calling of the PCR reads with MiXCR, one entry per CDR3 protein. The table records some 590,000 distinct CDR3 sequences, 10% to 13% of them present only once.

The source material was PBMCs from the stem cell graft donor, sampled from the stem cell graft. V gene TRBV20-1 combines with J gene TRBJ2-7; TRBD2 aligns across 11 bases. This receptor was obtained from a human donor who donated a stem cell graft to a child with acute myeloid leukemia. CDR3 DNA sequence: TGCAGTGCTAGAGATCGCGCTAGCGGGAGGATAGTGGACGAGCAGTACTTC. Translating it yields CSARDRASGRIVDEQYF.